This TCR beta chain was identified in a study of shared clonotypes between healthy human individuals. Naive CD8 populations comprised CD45RO-negative cells positively selected for CCR7, excluding terminally differentiated effector memory CD45RA+ cells. The assay was immunoSEQ multiplex PCR, and TCRdb's table has in-frame clones only and misses some. Of about 2.2 million clones in the sample, around 93% were seen once. The CDR3 loop spans 16 amino acids. The ends lost 4 bases at V and 3 bases at J; junction bases unmatched: 7. CDR1 is SEHNR, CDR2 FQNEAQ, per germline (reference sequence). This TCR was recovered from a man aged 18 to 30 in good health. Some clones in this sample may be carry-over from other donors' samples. The rearrangement links TRBV7-9 to TRBJ2-5, with 11 bases aligning to TRBD2. The specimen was naive CD8+ T cells from PBMCs. The CDR3 sequence: CASSWTGLAGEETQYF. Here the CDR3 DNA reads TGTGCCAGCAGCTGGACCGGACTAGCGGGTGAAGAGACCCAGTACTTC.